This T cell receptor beta chain was found in a study of cytomegalovirus exposure and HLA in healthy donors. Study summary: One earlier analysis, a look at around 180 million T cells, found 100 million to 130 million unique TCR beta sequences.

The PCR had 60 Vbeta and 13 Jbeta primers. Using immunoSEQ multiplex PCR, the repertoire was profiled, and TCRdb retains in-frame clones only, with some absent. The data show around 110,000 clones, approximately 9.4% seen once. This clone was detected a few times. J lost 7 bases, V lost 7 bases, and 6 bases had no gene match. The CDR3 length is 13 residues. Germline CDR1 LNHDA, CDR2 SQIVND (reference sequence). The source of this sequence is a man aged 25-40 years in good health and CMV-seronegative. The sequencing sample was made of PBMCs. The V and J genes are TRBV19 and TRBJ1-4, with 7 bases fitting TRBD1. The CDR3 region is CASKEGATEKLFF. CDR3 coding DNA: TGTGCCAGTAAAGAGGGGGCGACTGAAAAACTGTTTTTT. The full variable domain, its missing parts supplied by reference TRBV19 and TRBJ1-4, is DGGITQSPKYLFRKEGQNVTLSCEQNLNHDAMYWYRQDPGQGLRLIYYSQIVNDFQKGDIAEGYSVSREKKESFPLTVTSAQKNPTAFYLCASKEGATEKLFFGSGTQLSVL.